Below are 8 T cell receptor beta chains sequenced from a single sample in a study of cytomegalovirus exposure and HLA in healthy donors. The PCR employed 60 Vbeta primers together with 13 Jbeta primers. The table came from immunoSEQ multiplex PCR; TCRdb's copy has only in-frame clones and leaves some out. Here the sample spans roughly 200,000 clones, about 10% being singletons. The sequenced material came from PBMCs. These receptors were obtained from a young woman in good health and CMV-seropositive.

The CDR3 nucleotides read TGTGCCAGTAGTATTAGGAGCGGCCAAGAGACCCAGTACTTC. It is translated as CASSIRSGQETQYF. This chain connects TRBV19 to TRBJ2-5, with D maybe TRBD2 (5 bases). The V end was cut by 3 bases, the J end by 1 base, with 9 bases between. The CDR3 has 14 residues. The germline V gene encodes CDR1 LNHDA and CDR2 SQIVND (reference sequence).

The CDR3 is CAWSVIGQAIEQYF. The CDR3 DNA follows: TGTGCCTGGAGTGTAATCGGACAGGCTATCGAGCAGTACTTC. The genes are TRBV30 and TRBJ2-7; 7 bases fit TRBD1. This CDR3 is built from 14 residues. From germline, CDR1 is GTSNPN and CDR2 SVGIG (reference sequence). Unmatched junction bases numbered 8, after V lost 0 bases and J lost 6 bases. The full variable domain, its missing parts supplied by reference TRBV30 and TRBJ2-7, is SQTIHQWPATLVQPVGSPLSLECTVEGTSNPNLYWYRQAAGRGLQLLFYSVGIGQISSEVPQNLSASRPQDRQFILSSKKLLLSDSGFYLCAWSVIGQAIEQYFGPGTRLTVT.

Only a few counts were recorded for this clone. The CDR3: CSVGGVYNEKLFF. In DNA form, the CDR3 reads TGCAGCGTTGGGGGGGTCTACAATGAAAAACTGTTTTTT. The chain joins TRBV29-1 to TRBJ1-4, with a possible D match to TRBD1 (5 bases). With 4 bases removed from V and 5 bases from J, the gap between germline ends came to 11 bases. The CDR3 extends over 13 amino acids. The germline gives CDR1 SQVTM, CDR2 ANQGSEA.

This clone was seen only a few times. The chain joins TRBV9 to TRBJ2-1; 11 bases are shared with TRBD2. Germline V gene lookup returns CDR1 SGDLS and CDR2 YYNGEE. The CDR3 length is 15 residues. J was trimmed by 6 bases and V by 3 bases; bases with no gene match: 5. In DNA form, the CDR3 reads TGTGCCAGCAGCGGCGGGACTAGCGGACTCAATGAGCAGTTCTTC. Protein: CASSGGTSGLNEQFF.

In this sample, this clone turned up a few times. This chain uses TRBV19 with TRBJ2-4; 7 nucleotides line up with TRBD2. Germline-derived CDR1 and CDR2 are LNHDA and SQIVND (reference sequence). With 1 base clipped from V and 3 bases from J, the junction kept 9 bases outside the gene matches. This CDR3 is built from 17 residues. The CDR3 is CASSIGRAGEGKNIQYF. CDR3 DNA sequence: TGTGCCAGTAGTATAGGTCGGGCGGGAGAGGGCAAAAACATTCAGTACTTC.

V usage is TRBV5-6 and J usage is TRBJ2-7; 9 bases map to TRBD2. V trimming: 0 bases; J trimming: 3 bases; junction bases outside the gene matches: 10. The CDR3 spans 17 residues. Germline assignment: CDR1 SGHDT and CDR2 YYEEEE. The CDR3 sequence is CASSLALFAGGDYEQYF. The CDR3 DNA reads TGTGCCAGCAGCTTGGCCCTCTTTGCGGGAGGGGACTACGAGCAGTACTTC.

As concerns this clone: The sample holds other DNA sequences that translate to the same CDR3. The chain is built from TRBV18 and TRBJ1-2, with 10 bases matching TRBD1. The length of the CDR3 is 14 residues. Germline V lookup: CDR1 KGHSH, CDR2 LQKENI. J lost 9 bases, V lost 6 bases, and 10 bases had no gene match. The CDR3 loop is CASSLTGDRGSYTF. The CDR3, as DNA: TGTGCCAGCTCCCTTACTGGGGACAGGGGAAGCTACACCTTC.

The chain links TRBV30 to TRBJ1-1, with D tentatively TRBD1 (6 bases). Germline CDR1 and CDR2: GTSNPN and SVGIG (reference sequence). Trimming removed 2 bases at V and 4 bases at J, with 17 bases between. This CDR3 region has 15 residues. Written as DNA, the CDR3 is TGTGCCTGGAGTTTATATGACAGGCGTGGCACTGAAGCTTTCTTT. Translating gives CAWSLYDRRGTEAFF.